The 21 T cell receptor beta chains below were found in one sample sequenced in a study of OX40 agonist ivuxolimab in advanced cancers. The library was produced with the immunoSEQ multiplex PCR assay. TCRdb obtained this table from immuneACCESS and retained in-frame rearrangements with V and J assigned. These tables miss some clones; where compared with another copy, unresolved V genes account for less than half of the shortfall, and the remainder is unexplained. The table for this sample lists 55,000 to 85,000 clones; around 86% of them were counted only once. The top ten hold approximately 3% of the sample. This specimen consisted of CD4+ or CD8+ T cells sorted from blood, obtained in a trial of the OX40 agonist ivuxolimab. Source of these receptors: an adult with an advanced solid tumor such as melanoma, head and neck, liver or kidney cancer.

In DNA, the CDR3 is TGTGCCAGTAGTCCTCAGGGGGCACACACTGAAGCTTTCTTT. Amino acid sequence: CASSPQGAHTEAFF. The genes are TRBV19 and TRBJ1-1; 8 nucleotides agree with TRBD1. Germline V gene data show CDR1 as LNHDA and CDR2 as SQIVND (reference sequence). V shed 5 bases and J 3 bases; nucleotides not matched to a gene: 5. The CDR3 length is 14 residues.

There are a few counts of this clone. This sample also contains other DNA sequences that code for the same CDR3. V and J are TRBV11-2 and TRBJ1-5, with 8 bases aligning to TRBD1. V gave up 0 bases and J gave up 7 bases; unmatched junction bases: 5. CDR1 is SGHAT and CDR2 is FQNNGV in the germline V gene. This CDR3 has 15 residues. This CDR3 reads CASSLETGGTQPQHF. The CDR3 DNA is TGTGCCAGCAGCTTAGAAACAGGGGGGACCCAGCCCCAGCATTTT.

The chain has TRBV11-2 and TRBJ1-1; possible D gene TRBD1, 6 bases. The V and J ends lost 0 bases and 10 bases respectively, with 12 bases between them. The germline gives CDR1 SGHAT, CDR2 FQNNGV. This CDR3 is 13 amino acids long. The CDR3 DNA reads TGTGCCAGCAGCTTAGAGTGGGGGGCCCCAGCTTTCTTT. Translated: CASSLEWGAPAFF.

The genes are TRBV27 and TRBJ2-1; 14 nucleotides match TRBD2. J lost 2 bases, V lost 5 bases, and 5 bases had no gene match. Germline CDR1 reads MNHEY; CDR2 reads SMNVEV (reference sequence). The CDR3 covers 17 residues. The CDR3 region is CASSPWTSGGTYNEQFF. The CDR3 DNA follows: TGTGCCAGCAGTCCGTGGACTAGCGGGGGGACCTACAATGAGCAGTTCTTC.

The rearrangement uses TRBV2 and TRBJ1-6; no firm D call. V lost 2 bases and J lost 10, with 15 bases in between. The CDR3 covers 15 residues. The germline V gene encodes CDR1 SNHLY and CDR2 FYNNEI. The DNA for the CDR3 is TGTGCCAGCAGTGAACTTGTCCACAAGGGATCACCCCTCCACTTT. Translation: CASSELVHKGSPLHF.

This chain connects TRBV4-3 to TRBJ1-4; D ambiguous. The V gene lost 1 base and the J gene lost 0 bases, with 9 bases spanning the gap. CDR3 size: 16 residues. Germline-derived CDR1 and CDR2 are LGHNA and YSLEER. The CDR3 loop reads CASSQVTAATNEKLFF. Here the CDR3 DNA reads TGCGCCAGCAGCCAAGTTACGGCTGCAACTAATGAAAAACTGTTTTTT.

This sequence joins TRBV19 and TRBJ1-1; D remains ambiguous. V gave up 3 bases and J gave up 1 base, with 12 bases separating them. The CDR3 has 15 residues. Looked up from germline, CDR1 is LNHDA and CDR2 is SQIVND (reference sequence). The CDR3 sequence: CASSISPTGNTEAFF. CDR3 sequence (DNA): TGTGCCAGTAGTATCTCGCCGACGGGGAACACTGAAGCTTTCTTT. The complete variable domain, with remaining parts taken from reference TRBV19 and TRBJ1-1, reads DGGITQSPKYLFRKEGQNVTLSCEQNLNHDAMYWYRQDPGQGLRLIYYSQIVNDFQKGDIAEGYSVSREKKESFPLTVTSAQKNPTAFYLCASSISPTGNTEAFFGQGTRLTVV.

This clone was found a few times. This chain links TRBV27 with TRBJ2-7, with a weak D call TRBD1 (6 bases). Germline CDR1 is MNHEY and CDR2 is SMNVEV (reference sequence). V gave up 5 bases and J gave up 5 bases, with 19 bases separating them. This CDR3 is built from 15 residues. The CDR3: CASSQYRAVGDEQYF. In nucleotides, the CDR3 is TGTGCCAGCAGTCAATACAGGGCGGTAGGAGACGAGCAGTACTTC.

This chain uses TRBV7-6 with TRBJ2-3; TRBD2 agrees at 7 bases. The J segment lost 6 bases and the V segment lost 2 bases, leaving 11 bases of the junction unmatched. The germline V gene has CDR1 SGHVS and CDR2 FNYEAQ. This CDR3 has 16 residues. The CDR3 DNA reads TGTGCCAGCAGCTTATTCTCGGGGGGTAATATGGATACGCAGTATTTT. Residues: CASSLFSGGNMDTQYF.

J is TRBJ2-1 and V is TRBV5-8; TRBD1 is a possible D gene (6 bases). CDR3 length equals 13 residues. V was clipped by 2 bases and J by 11 bases, with 14 bases between them. Germline V gene data show CDR1 as SGHTS and CDR2 as YDEGEE. The CDR3 protein is CASSLSPGTKQFF. The DNA of the CDR3 is TGTGCCAGCAGCTTAAGCCCCGGGACAAAGCAGTTCTTC. The full variable domain, with the rest looked up from reference TRBV5-8 and TRBJ2-1, is EAGVTQSPTHLIKTRGQQATLRCSPISGHTSVYWYQQALGLGLQFLLWYDEGEERNRGNFPPRFSGRQFPNYSSELNVNALELEDSALYLCASSLSPGTKQFFGPGTRLTVL.

The rearrangement links TRBV30 to TRBJ1-6, with D hard to call. This CDR3 spans 14 amino acids. CDR1 GTSNPN and CDR2 SVGIG come from the germline V gene (reference sequence). The V end lost 1 base, the J end lost 6 bases, and 10 bases lay between the germline ends. For the CDR3, the DNA is TGTGCCTGGAGTGCCCGTGCGCGTAATTCACCCCTCCACTTT. Residues: CAWSARARNSPLHF.

This chain connects TRBV7-6 to TRBJ2-3, with unresolved D. The V and J ends lost 0 bases and 5 bases respectively, with 6 bases between them. CDR1 and CDR2 from the germline V gene are SGHVS and FNYEAQ. The CDR3 contains 13 residues. This chain's CDR3 is CASSLAVGDTQYF. CDR3 in DNA: TGTGCCAGCAGCTTAGCGGTTGGAGATACGCAGTATTTT.

This chain connects TRBV7-2 to TRBJ1-2; D is perhaps TRBD1 (5 bases). The CDR3 extends over 15 amino acids. V lost 1 base and J lost 4, with 13 bases in between. From germline, CDR1 is SGHTA and CDR2 FQGNSA. CDR3 coding DNA: TGTGCCAGCAGCTTAGGGACAAGCTTGTCCTATGGCTACACCTTC. Translation: CASSLGTSLSYGYTF.

The chain links TRBV4-1 to TRBJ2-7, with 16 bases matching TRBD2. This CDR3 contains 18 residues. CDR1 and CDR2 (germline): MGHRA, YSYEKL. The V and J ends lost 4 bases and 6 bases, in that order; junction bases with no gene match: 12. CDR3 protein: CASSRPAGTSGGAGEQYF. For the CDR3, the DNA is TGCGCCAGCAGCCGCCCGGCCGGGACTAGCGGGGGGGCGGGCGAGCAGTACTTC.

The V gene is TRBV5-5, the J gene TRBJ2-3; D may be TRBD2 (7 bases). V shed 4 bases and J shed 3 bases, with 15 bases lying between them. Germline V lookup: CDR1 SGHKS, CDR2 YYEKEE (reference sequence). The length of the CDR3 is 15 residues. CDR3 region: CASSPWGGATDTQYF. The CDR3 nucleotides are TGTGCCAGCAGCCCCTGGGGGGGGGCAACAGATACGCAGTATTTT. The variable domain in full, completed from reference TRBV5-5 and TRBJ2-3, reads DAGVTQSPTHLIKTRGQQVTLRCSPISGHKSVSWYQQVLGQGPQFIFQYYEKEERGRGNFPDRFSARQFPNYSSELNVNALLLGDSALYLCASSPWGGATDTQYFGPGTRLTVL.

The rearrangement links TRBV28 to TRBJ1-1, with D perhaps matching TRBD1 (5 bases). Germline values: CDR1 MDHEN, CDR2 SYDVKM. Trimming stripped 4 bases from V and 1 base from J, with 16 bases between. The CDR3 length is 16 residues. The CDR3 DNA reads as TGTGCCAGCAGTTCACTTCTCAGGGTAGGGAACACTGAAGCTTTCTTT. It is translated as CASSSLLRVGNTEAFF.

The genes are TRBV28 and TRBJ1-2, with 7 positions matching TRBD1. Germline V gene lookup returns CDR1 MDHEN and CDR2 SYDVKM. V lost 2 bases, J lost 5 bases, and 2 bases stayed unmatched. This CDR3 spans 13 amino acids. The chain's CDR3 is CASSLLRGYGYTF. The CDR3 DNA sequence: TGTGCCAGCAGTTTACTCAGGGGGTATGGCTACACCTTC.

The chain recombines TRBV5-3 with TRBJ1-2; TRBD1 is a possible D gene (5 bases). TRBV5-3 falls under the ORF class, with uncertain function. CDR3 length equals 15 residues. Trimming took off 1 base at V and 4 bases at J, with 14 bases between the two ends. The CDR3 DNA sequence: TGTGCCAGAAGCTTGAGGGGAATACCTATCTATGGCTACACCTTC. Protein sequence: CARSLRGIPIYGYTF.

This sequence joins TRBV30 and TRBJ1-3; D gene unclear. CDR3 length: 16 residues. Trimming took 3 bases from V and 0 from J, leaving 15 bases between them. CDR1 is GTSNPN and CDR2 is SVGIG in the germline V gene (reference sequence). CDR3: CAWRTPITNSGNTIYF. CDR3 in DNA: TGTGCCTGGAGGACACCTATCACAAACTCTGGAAACACCATATATTTT.

The chain has TRBV7-9 and TRBJ1-3; 9 nucleotides match TRBD1. CDR3 length: 18 residues. The V gene end was trimmed by 3 bases and the J gene end by 4 bases; junction bases not matched to a gene: 13. The germline V gene encodes CDR1 SEHNR and CDR2 FQNEAQ (reference sequence). For the CDR3, the DNA is TGTGCCAGCAGCTTGGGACAGGGCTCCTTCGTGAGGGGAAACACCATATATTTT. Amino acid sequence: CASSLGQGSFVRGNTIYF. Complete variable domain (other parts from reference TRBV7-9 and TRBJ1-3): DTGVSQNPRHKITKRGQNVTFRCDPISEHNRLYWYRQTLGQGPEFLTYFQNEAQLEKSRLLSDRFSAERPKGSFSTLEIQRTEQGDSAMYLCASSLGQGSFVRGNTIYFGEGSWLTVV.

The chain couples TRBV2 to TRBJ2-5, with 10 positions matching TRBD2. With V trimmed by 5 bases and J by 1 base, 4 bases remained unmatched. Per germline, CDR1 SNHLY and CDR2 FYNNEI. This CDR3 comprises 15 residues. The CDR3 nucleotides read TGTGCCAGCAGTTCCGGGACTAGCGCCCAAGAGACCCAGTACTTC. It is translated as CASSSGTSAQETQYF.